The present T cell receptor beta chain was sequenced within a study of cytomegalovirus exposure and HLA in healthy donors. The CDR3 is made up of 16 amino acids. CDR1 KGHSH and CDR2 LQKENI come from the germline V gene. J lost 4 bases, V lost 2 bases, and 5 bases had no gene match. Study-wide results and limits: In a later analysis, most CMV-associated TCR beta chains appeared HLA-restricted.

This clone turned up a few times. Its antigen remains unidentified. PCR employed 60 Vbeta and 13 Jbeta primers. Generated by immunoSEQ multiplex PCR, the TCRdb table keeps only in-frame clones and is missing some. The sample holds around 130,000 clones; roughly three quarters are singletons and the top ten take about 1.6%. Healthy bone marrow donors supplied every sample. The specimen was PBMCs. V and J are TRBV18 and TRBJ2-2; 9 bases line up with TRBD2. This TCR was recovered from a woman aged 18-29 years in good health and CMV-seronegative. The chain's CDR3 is CASSPDQRGATGELFF. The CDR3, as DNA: TGTGCCAGCTCACCAGATCAGCGGGGGGCCACCGGGGAGCTGTTTTTT.